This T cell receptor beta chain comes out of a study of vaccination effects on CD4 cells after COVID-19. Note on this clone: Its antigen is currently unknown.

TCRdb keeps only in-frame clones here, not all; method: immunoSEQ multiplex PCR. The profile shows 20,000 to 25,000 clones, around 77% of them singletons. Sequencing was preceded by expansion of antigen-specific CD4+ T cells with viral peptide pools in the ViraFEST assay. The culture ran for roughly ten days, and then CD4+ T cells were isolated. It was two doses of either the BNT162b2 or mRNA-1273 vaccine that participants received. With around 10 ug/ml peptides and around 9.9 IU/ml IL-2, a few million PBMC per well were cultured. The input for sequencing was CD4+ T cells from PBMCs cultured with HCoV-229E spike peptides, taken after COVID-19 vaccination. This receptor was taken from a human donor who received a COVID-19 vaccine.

CDR3 in amino acids: CASARSGVYTGELFF. CDR3 nucleotide sequence: TGTGCCAGTGCTAGGTCGGGAGTATACACCGGGGAGCTGTTTTTT. This chain uses TRBV6-5 with TRBJ2-2, with a tentative D call TRBD2 (6 bases). Trimming removed 9 bases from V and 3 bases from J, with 17 bases in between. CDR1 and CDR2 from the germline V gene are MNHEY and SVGAGI. The length of the CDR3 is 15 residues.